The rows below give T cell receptor beta chains drawn from one sample of a study of follicular helper T cells after annual influenza vaccination. Data came from immunoSEQ multiplex PCR; TCRdb stores just in-frame clones and leaves some out. Altogether roughly 3,400 clones are present, roughly four fifths being singletons, with the ten largest covering approximately 1%. Sequences were derived from CXCR5+ CD38- circulating T follicular helper cells from blood, sampled 7 days after influenza vaccination. The receptors originated from an adult who received the influenza vaccine. Each CDR3 is given with its conserved first and last residue. Each record gives: V gene, D gene, clone size, J gene, CDR3 protein, CDR3 DNA. A D gene is named only where the DNA matches it firmly. Part of the rows lack a size; the others show once, few, many or a class for expanded clones.

V gene: TRBV6-6
D gene: NA
clone size: NA
J gene: TRBJ2-6
CDR3 protein: CASSYGGRGANVLTF
CDR3 DNA: TGTGCCAGCAGTTACGGGGGGCGTGGGGCCAACGTCCTGACTTTC

V gene: TRBV4-3
D gene: NA
clone size: NA
J gene: TRBJ2-1
CDR3 protein: CASSQVGSSRSYNEQFF
CDR3 DNA: TGCGCCAGCAGCCAAGTCGGCTCCAGCCGCTCCTACAATGAGCAGTTCTTC

V gene: TRBV28
D gene: NA
clone size: once
J gene: TRBJ1-4
CDR3 protein: CASRFNEKLFF
CDR3 DNA: TGTGCCAGCAGGTTTAATGAAAAACTGTTTTTT

V gene: TRBV20-1
D gene: NA
clone size: NA
J gene: TRBJ2-7
CDR3 protein: CSATDQYEQYF
CDR3 DNA: TGCAGTGCTACGGACCAATACGAGCAGTACTTC

V gene: TRBV19
D gene: NA
clone size: once
J gene: TRBJ1-4
CDR3 protein: CASTRRVDSATNEKLFF
CDR3 DNA: TGTGCCAGTACCAGGCGGGTGGACAGCGCAACTAATGAAAAACTGTTTTTT

V gene: TRBV5-1
D gene: TRBD1
clone size: NA
J gene: TRBJ1-1
CDR3 protein: CASRVQGQMNTEAFF
CDR3 DNA: TGCGCCAGCAGAGTACAGGGACAGATGAACACTGAAGCTTTCTTT

V gene: TRBV2
D gene: NA
clone size: NA
J gene: TRBJ1-1
CDR3 protein: CASTVRNTEAFF
CDR3 DNA: TGTGCCAGCACTGTGCGGAACACTGAAGCTTTCTTT

V gene: TRBV28
D gene: TRBD1
clone size: NA
J gene: TRBJ1-1
CDR3 protein: CASRQGTGEAFF
CDR3 DNA: TGTGCCAGCAGACAGGGGACAGGAGAAGCTTTCTTT

V gene: TRBV19
D gene: NA
clone size: once
J gene: TRBJ1-4
CDR3 protein: CASSPGRQSATNEKLFF
CDR3 DNA: TGTGCCAGTAGTCCGGGACGTCAGTCTGCAACTAATGAAAAACTGTTTTTT

V gene: TRBV11-3
D gene: NA
clone size: few
J gene: TRBJ2-7
CDR3 protein: CASSFPARNYEQYF
CDR3 DNA: TGTGCCAGCAGCTTCCCGGCCAGGAACTACGAGCAGTACTTC

V gene: TRBV7-2
D gene: NA
clone size: NA
J gene: TRBJ1-2
CDR3 protein: CASSLQGPTAGYGYTF
CDR3 DNA: TGTGCCAGCAGCTTACAGGGTCCTACGGCGGGCTATGGCTACACCTTC

V gene: TRBV29-1
D gene: NA
clone size: NA
J gene: TRBJ2-6
CDR3 protein: CSVDASGANVLTF
CDR3 DNA: TGCAGCGTTGATGCCTCTGGGGCCAACGTCCTGACTTTC

V gene: TRBV6-1
D gene: NA
clone size: NA
J gene: TRBJ1-6
CDR3 protein: CATGDNQLYNSPLHF
CDR3 DNA: TGTGCCACCGGTGATAACCAACTCTATAATTCACCCCTCCACTTT

V gene: TRBV7-2
D gene: TRBD2
clone size: NA
J gene: TRBJ2-4
CDR3 protein: CASSLEAGGILAKNIQYF
CDR3 DNA: TGTGCCAGCAGCTTAGAAGCGGGGGGAATCCTAGCCAAAAACATTCAGTACTTC

V gene: TRBV4-2
D gene: NA
clone size: NA
J gene: TRBJ1-2
CDR3 protein: CASSQDHGGSYGYTF
CDR3 DNA: TGTGCCAGCAGCCAAGATCATGGGGGGTCCTATGGCTACACCTTC

V gene: TRBV20-1
D gene: NA
clone size: NA
J gene: TRBJ1-2
CDR3 protein: CSAPELGYTF
CDR3 DNA: TGCAGTGCCCCCGAGTTGGGCTACACCTTC

V gene: TRBV7-3
D gene: TRBD2
clone size: NA
J gene: TRBJ2-3
CDR3 protein: CASSIGLARRSDTQYF
CDR3 DNA: TGTGCCAGCAGCATAGGACTAGCTCGGAGGTCAGATACGCAGTATTTT

V gene: TRBV5-1
D gene: NA
clone size: NA
J gene: TRBJ2-5
CDR3 protein: CASSLSVLLGQETQYF
CDR3 DNA: TGCGCCAGCAGCTTGTCAGTTCTCTTAGGTCAAGAGACCCAGTACTTC

V gene: TRBV29-1
D gene: NA
clone size: once
J gene: TRBJ1-1
CDR3 protein: CSVKAPGTNTEAFF
CDR3 DNA: TGCAGCGTCAAAGCCCCGGGAACAAACACTGAAGCTTTCTTT

V gene: TRBV18
D gene: NA
clone size: NA
J gene: TRBJ2-6
CDR3 protein: CASSPKTVIGSGANVLTF
CDR3 DNA: TGTGCCAGCTCACCAAAGACAGTAATTGGTTCTGGGGCCAACGTCCTGACTTTC

V gene: TRBV7-2
D gene: NA
clone size: NA
J gene: TRBJ1-2
CDR3 protein: CASTQWGGDYGYTF
CDR3 DNA: TGTGCCAGCACTCAATGGGGGGGCGACTATGGCTACACCTTC

V gene: TRBV9
D gene: NA
clone size: NA
J gene: TRBJ1-4
CDR3 protein: CASSRMGANDEKLFF
CDR3 DNA: TGTGCCAGCAGCCGCATGGGGGCGAACGATGAAAAACTGTTTTTT

V gene: TRBV4-2
D gene: TRBD1
clone size: NA
J gene: TRBJ1-2
CDR3 protein: CASSQDLGTGTYGYTF
CDR3 DNA: TGTGCCAGCAGCCAAGATCTCGGGACAGGGACATATGGCTACACCTTC

V gene: TRBV12-5
D gene: NA
clone size: NA
J gene: TRBJ1-5
CDR3 protein: CASGLVLGRYSNQPQHF
CDR3 DNA: TGTGCTAGTGGTTTGGTACTAGGACGATATAGCAATCAGCCCCAGCATTTT

V gene: TRBV9
D gene: TRBD2
clone size: once
J gene: TRBJ2-5
CDR3 protein: CASSVGGTRGGETQYF
CDR3 DNA: TGTGCCAGCAGCGTCGGGGGGACTAGGGGCGGGGAGACCCAGTACTTC

V gene: TRBV28
D gene: NA
clone size: NA
J gene: TRBJ1-4
CDR3 protein: CASSQGTTNEKLFF
CDR3 DNA: TGTGCCAGCAGCCAGGGTACAACTAATGAAAAACTGTTTTTT

V gene: TRBV14
D gene: NA
clone size: NA
J gene: TRBJ1-1
CDR3 protein: CASSQGLDTEAFF
CDR3 DNA: TGTGCCAGCAGCCAGGGGCTAGACACTGAAGCTTTCTTT

V gene: TRBV6-5
D gene: NA
clone size: NA
J gene: TRBJ1-6
CDR3 protein: CASSIDRVLHF
CDR3 DNA: TGTGCCAGCAGTATAGACCGAGTCCTCCACTTT

V gene: TRBV7-2
D gene: NA
clone size: NA
J gene: TRBJ2-1
CDR3 protein: CASSGHQGYNEQFF
CDR3 DNA: TGTGCCAGCAGCGGGCATCAGGGATACAATGAGCAGTTCTTC

V gene: TRBV10-3
D gene: NA
clone size: few
J gene: TRBJ2-1
CDR3 protein: CAISGQGGYEQFF
CDR3 DNA: TGTGCCATCAGTGGGCAAGGAGGGTATGAGCAGTTCTTC

V gene: TRBV28
D gene: TRBD1
clone size: NA
J gene: TRBJ1-1
CDR3 protein: CASTSSQGALNTEAFF
CDR3 DNA: TGTGCCAGCACCTCGTCGCAGGGGGCGTTGAACACTGAAGCTTTCTTT

V gene: TRBV23-1
D gene: TRBD1
clone size: NA
J gene: TRBJ2-2
CDR3 protein: CASSQSKGALTGELFF
CDR3 DNA: TGCGCCAGCAGTCAATCGAAGGGGGCGCTGACCGGGGAGCTGTTTTTT

V gene: TRBV5-5
D gene: NA
clone size: few
J gene: TRBJ1-6
CDR3 protein: CASSLDQGLPLHF
CDR3 DNA: TGTGCCAGCAGCTTGGATCAGGGGTTACCCCTCCACTTT

V gene: TRBV5-4
D gene: NA
clone size: NA
J gene: TRBJ1-2
CDR3 protein: CASRQTVANYGYTF
CDR3 DNA: TGTGCCAGCAGACAGACAGTTGCTAACTATGGCTACACCTTC

V gene: TRBV5-3
D gene: NA
clone size: NA
J gene: TRBJ1-6
CDR3 protein: CARSLEGGGPHNSPLHF
CDR3 DNA: TGTGCCAGAAGCTTGGAAGGGGGAGGACCCCATAATTCACCCCTCCACTTT

V gene: TRBV18
D gene: TRBD1
clone size: NA
J gene: TRBJ2-7
CDR3 protein: CASSPGTGGSLGEQYF
CDR3 DNA: TGTGCCAGCTCACCAGGGACAGGGGGCAGTTTAGGCGAGCAGTACTTC

V gene: TRBV6-5
D gene: NA
clone size: NA
J gene: TRBJ1-6
CDR3 protein: CASSLRVYNSPLHF
CDR3 DNA: TGTGCCAGCAGTCTCCGCGTCTATAATTCACCCCTCCACTTT

V gene: TRBV5-1
D gene: TRBD2
clone size: NA
J gene: TRBJ2-5
CDR3 protein: CASSLELAGKETQYF
CDR3 DNA: TGCGCCAGCAGCTTGGAACTAGCGGGGAAGGAGACCCAGTACTTC

V gene: TRBV18
D gene: NA
clone size: NA
J gene: TRBJ1-1
CDR3 protein: CASSPPRGAVGDTEAFF
CDR3 DNA: TGTGCCAGCTCACCTCCACGAGGGGCAGTAGGGGACACTGAAGCTTTCTTT

V gene: TRBV4-2
D gene: TRBD2
clone size: NA
J gene: TRBJ2-5
CDR3 protein: CASSQFGTSEEVETQYF
CDR3 DNA: TGTGCCAGCAGCCAATTTGGGACTAGCGAAGAGGTAGAGACCCAGTACTTC

V gene: TRBV7-2
D gene: NA
clone size: once
J gene: TRBJ1-2
CDR3 protein: CASTLNYGYTF
CDR3 DNA: TGTGCCAGCACCCTTAACTATGGCTACACCTTC

V gene: TRBV10-3
D gene: TRBD1
clone size: NA
J gene: TRBJ2-5
CDR3 protein: CAISGGGAETQYF
CDR3 DNA: TGTGCCATCAGTGGAGGGGGCGCGGAGACCCAGTACTTC